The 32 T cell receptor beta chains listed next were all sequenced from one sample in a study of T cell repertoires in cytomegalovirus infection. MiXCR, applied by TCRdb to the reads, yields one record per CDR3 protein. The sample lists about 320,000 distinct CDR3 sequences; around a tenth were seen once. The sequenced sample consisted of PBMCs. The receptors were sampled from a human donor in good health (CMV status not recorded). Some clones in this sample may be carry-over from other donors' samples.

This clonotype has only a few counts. The CDR3, as DNA: TGTGCCTGGAGCGTCGCCCCCGGGGGCAACTCACCCCTCCACTTT. This codes for CAWSVAPGGNSPLHF. J is TRBJ1-6 and V is TRBV30; tentative D call: TRBD1 (6 bases). CDR3 length: 15 amino acids. V gave up 3 bases and J gave up 10 bases, with 19 bases separating them. Looked up from germline, CDR1 is GTSNPN and CDR2 is SVGIG (reference sequence).

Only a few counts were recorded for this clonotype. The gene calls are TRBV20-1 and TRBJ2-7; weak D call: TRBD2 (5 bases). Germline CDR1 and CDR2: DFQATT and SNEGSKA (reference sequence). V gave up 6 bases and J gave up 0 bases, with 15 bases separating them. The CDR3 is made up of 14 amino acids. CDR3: CSAQSSTLSYEQYF. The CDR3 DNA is TGCAGTGCCCAGTCTAGCACCCTCTCCTACGAGCAGTACTTC.

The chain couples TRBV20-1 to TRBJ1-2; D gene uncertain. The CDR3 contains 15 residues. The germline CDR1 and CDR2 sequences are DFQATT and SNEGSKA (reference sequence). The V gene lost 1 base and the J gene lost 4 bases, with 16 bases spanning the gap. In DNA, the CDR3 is TGCAGTGCTAGAGGCGACGGTGCTTTCGGCTATGGCTACACCTTC. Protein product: CSARGDGAFGYGYTF.

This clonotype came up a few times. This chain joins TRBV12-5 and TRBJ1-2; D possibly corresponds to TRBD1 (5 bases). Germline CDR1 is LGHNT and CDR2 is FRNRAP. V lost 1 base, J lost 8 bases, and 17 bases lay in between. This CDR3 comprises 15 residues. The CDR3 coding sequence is TGTGCTAGTGGTTTGGATGCAGGGAGGAATCTCGGCTACACCTTC. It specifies CASGLDAGRNLGYTF.

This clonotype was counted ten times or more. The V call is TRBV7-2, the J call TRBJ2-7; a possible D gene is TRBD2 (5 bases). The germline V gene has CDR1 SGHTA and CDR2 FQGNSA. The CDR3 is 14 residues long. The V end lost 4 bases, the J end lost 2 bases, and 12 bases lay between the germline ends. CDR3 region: CASSSRRLTYEQYF. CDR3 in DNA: TGTGCCAGCAGCTCGAGGAGACTAACCTACGAGCAGTACTTC.

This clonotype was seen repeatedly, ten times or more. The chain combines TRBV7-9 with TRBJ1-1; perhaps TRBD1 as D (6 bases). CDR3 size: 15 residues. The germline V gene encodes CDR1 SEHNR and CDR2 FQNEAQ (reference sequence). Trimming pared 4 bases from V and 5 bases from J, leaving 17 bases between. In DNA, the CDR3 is TGTGCCAGCAGCTCAACGTCGGGGGGCTTAACTGAAGCTTTCTTT. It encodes CASSSTSGGLTEAFF.

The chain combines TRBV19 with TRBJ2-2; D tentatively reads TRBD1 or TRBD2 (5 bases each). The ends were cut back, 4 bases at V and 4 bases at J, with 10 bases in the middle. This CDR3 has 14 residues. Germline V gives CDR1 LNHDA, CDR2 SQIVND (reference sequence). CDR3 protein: CASSTGTATGELFF. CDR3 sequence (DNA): TGTGCCAGTAGTACCGGGACGGCCACCGGGGAGCTGTTTTTT.

CDR3 in DNA: TGTGCCACCAGCAGAGTCGGCGGGATACCCCTCCACTTT. Translated: CATSRVGGIPLHF. The chain links TRBV15 to TRBJ1-6, with no clear D. Germline-derived CDR1 and CDR2 are LNHNV and YYDKDF (reference sequence). The CDR3 length is 13 residues. Trimming pared 1 base from V and 12 bases from J, leaving 10 bases between.

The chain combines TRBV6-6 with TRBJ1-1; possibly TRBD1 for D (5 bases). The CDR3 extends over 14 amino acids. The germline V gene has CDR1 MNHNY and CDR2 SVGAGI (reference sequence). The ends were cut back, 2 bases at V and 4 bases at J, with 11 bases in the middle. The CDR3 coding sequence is TGTGCCAGCAGTTACGGCGGGGCGTCCACTGAAGCTTTCTTT. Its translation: CASSYGGASTEAFF.

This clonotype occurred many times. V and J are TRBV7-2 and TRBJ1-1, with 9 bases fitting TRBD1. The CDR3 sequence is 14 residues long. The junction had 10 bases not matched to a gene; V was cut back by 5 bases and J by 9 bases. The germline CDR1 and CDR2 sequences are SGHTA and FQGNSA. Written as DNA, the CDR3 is TGTGCCAGCAGCCAGGGACAGGGACCCTACCAAGCTTTCTTT. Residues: CASSQGQGPYQAFF. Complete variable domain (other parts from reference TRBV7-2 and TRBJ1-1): GAGVSQSPSNKVTEKGKDVELRCDPISGHTALYWYRQSLGQGLEFLIYFQGNSAPDKSGLPSDRFSAERTGGSVSTLTIQRTQQEDSAVYLCASSQGQGPYQAFFGQGTRLTVV.

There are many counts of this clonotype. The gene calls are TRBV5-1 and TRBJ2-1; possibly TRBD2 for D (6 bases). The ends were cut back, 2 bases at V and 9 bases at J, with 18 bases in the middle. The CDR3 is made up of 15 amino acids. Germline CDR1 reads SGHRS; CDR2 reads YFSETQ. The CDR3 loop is CASSLSSLSRGEQFF. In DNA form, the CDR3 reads TGCGCCAGCAGCTTATCCTCTCTCTCGCGGGGTGAGCAGTTCTTC.

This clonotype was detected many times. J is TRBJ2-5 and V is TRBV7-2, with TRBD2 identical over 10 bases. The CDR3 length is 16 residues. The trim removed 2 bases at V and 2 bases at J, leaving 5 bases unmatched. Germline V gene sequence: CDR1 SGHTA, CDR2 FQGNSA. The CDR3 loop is CASSLLAGGRQETQYF. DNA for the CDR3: TGTGCCAGCAGCTTATTAGCGGGAGGAAGGCAAGAGACCCAGTACTTC.

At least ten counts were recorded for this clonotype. This CDR3 reads CASSQGTGPDTQYF. The DNA of the CDR3 is TGTGCCAGCAGCCAAGGGACAGGTCCGGATACGCAGTATTTT. The genes are TRBV7-2 and TRBJ2-3, with 8 nucleotides matching TRBD1. There are 14 residues in the CDR3. The germline CDR1 and CDR2 sequences are SGHTA and FQGNSA. The trim removed 5 bases at V and 6 bases at J, leaving 7 bases unmatched.

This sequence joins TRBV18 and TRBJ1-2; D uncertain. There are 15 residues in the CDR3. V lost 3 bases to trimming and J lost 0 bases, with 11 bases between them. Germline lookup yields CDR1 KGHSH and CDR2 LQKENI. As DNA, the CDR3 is TGTGCCAGCTCACCCCTCGACGTTTCTAACTATGGCTACACCTTC. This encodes CASSPLDVSNYGYTF.

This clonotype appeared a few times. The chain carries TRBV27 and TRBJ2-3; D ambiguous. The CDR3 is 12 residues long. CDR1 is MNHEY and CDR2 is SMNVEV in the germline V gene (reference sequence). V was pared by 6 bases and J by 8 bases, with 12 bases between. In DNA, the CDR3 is TGTGCCAGCAGCCCTAACAGAGCTACGCAGTATTTT. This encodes CASSPNRATQYF.

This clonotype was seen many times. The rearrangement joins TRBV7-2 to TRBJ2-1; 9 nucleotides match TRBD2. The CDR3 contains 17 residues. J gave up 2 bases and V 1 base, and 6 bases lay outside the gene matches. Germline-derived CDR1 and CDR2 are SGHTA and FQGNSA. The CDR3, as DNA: TGTGCCAGCAGCTTAGGACGGCTAGCGGGACCCTACAATGAGCAGTTCTTC. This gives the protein CASSLGRLAGPYNEQFF.

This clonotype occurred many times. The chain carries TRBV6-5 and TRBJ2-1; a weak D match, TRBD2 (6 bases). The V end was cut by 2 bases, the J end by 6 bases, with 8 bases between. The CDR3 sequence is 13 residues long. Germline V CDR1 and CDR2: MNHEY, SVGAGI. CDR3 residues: CASSYHGGNEQFF. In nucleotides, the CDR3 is TGTGCCAGCAGTTACCACGGGGGCAATGAGCAGTTCTTC.

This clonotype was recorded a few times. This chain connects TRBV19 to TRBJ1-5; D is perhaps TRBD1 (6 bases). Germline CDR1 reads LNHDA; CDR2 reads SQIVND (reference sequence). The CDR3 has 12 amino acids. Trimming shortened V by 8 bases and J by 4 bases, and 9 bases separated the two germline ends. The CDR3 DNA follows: TGTGCCAGTGGGAGGGGGAATCAGCCCCAGCATTTT. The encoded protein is CASGRGNQPQHF.

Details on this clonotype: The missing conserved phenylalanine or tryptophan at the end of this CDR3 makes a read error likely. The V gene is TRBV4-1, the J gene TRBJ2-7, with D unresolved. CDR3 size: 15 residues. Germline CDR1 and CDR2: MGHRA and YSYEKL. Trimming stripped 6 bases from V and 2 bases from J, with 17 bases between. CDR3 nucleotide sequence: TGCGCCAGCAGGCGCACCCGGGCCTCTCCCTACGAGCAGTACCTC. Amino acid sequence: CASRRTRASPYEQYL.

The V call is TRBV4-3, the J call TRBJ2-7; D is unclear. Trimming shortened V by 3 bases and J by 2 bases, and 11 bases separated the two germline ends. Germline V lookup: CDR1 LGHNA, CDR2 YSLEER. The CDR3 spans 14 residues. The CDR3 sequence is CASSHLDPPYEQYF. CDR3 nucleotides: TGCGCCAGCAGCCACCTCGACCCCCCCTACGAGCAGTACTTC.

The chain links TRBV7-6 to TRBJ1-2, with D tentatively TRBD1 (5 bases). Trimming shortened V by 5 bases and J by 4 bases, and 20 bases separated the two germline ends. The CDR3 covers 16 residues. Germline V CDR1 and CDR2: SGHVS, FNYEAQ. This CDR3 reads CASSPTVSGVVYGYTF. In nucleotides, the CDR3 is TGTGCCAGCAGCCCCACCGTGTCGGGGGTAGTCTATGGCTACACCTTC.

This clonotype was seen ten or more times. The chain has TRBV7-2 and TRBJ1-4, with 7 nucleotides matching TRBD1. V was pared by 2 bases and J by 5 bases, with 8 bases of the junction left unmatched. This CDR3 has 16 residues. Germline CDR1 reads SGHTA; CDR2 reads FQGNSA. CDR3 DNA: TGTGCCAGCAGCTTAAGTCGAGCAGGGGGGAATGAAAAACTGTTTTTT. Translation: CASSLSRAGGNEKLFF.

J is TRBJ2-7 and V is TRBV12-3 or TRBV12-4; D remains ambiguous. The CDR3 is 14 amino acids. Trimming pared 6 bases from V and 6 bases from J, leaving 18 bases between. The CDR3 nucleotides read TGTGCCAGCAGCCTAGGACGGGCCGGCTCCGAGCAGTACTTC. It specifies CASSLGRAGSEQYF.

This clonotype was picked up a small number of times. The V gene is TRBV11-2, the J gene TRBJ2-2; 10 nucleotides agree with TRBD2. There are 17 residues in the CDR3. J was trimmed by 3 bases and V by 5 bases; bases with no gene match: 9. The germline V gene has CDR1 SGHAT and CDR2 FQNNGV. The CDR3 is CASSRISGGNYTGELFF. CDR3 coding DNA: TGTGCCAGCAGCCGTATTAGCGGGGGGAACTACACCGGGGAGCTGTTTTTT.

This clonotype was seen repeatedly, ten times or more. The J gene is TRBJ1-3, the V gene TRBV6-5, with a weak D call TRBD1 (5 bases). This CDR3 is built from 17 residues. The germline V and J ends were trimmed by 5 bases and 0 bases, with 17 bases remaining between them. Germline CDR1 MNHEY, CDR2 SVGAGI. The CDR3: CASSLIPQGSSGNTIYF. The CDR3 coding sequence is TGTGCCAGCAGTCTAATACCCCAGGGTTCCTCTGGAAACACCATATATTTT.

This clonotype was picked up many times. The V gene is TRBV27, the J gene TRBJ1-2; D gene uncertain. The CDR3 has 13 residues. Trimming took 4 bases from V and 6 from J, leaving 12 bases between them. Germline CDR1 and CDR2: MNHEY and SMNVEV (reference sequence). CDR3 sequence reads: CASSSQANHGYTF. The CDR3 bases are TGTGCCAGCAGTTCACAAGCCAATCATGGCTACACCTTC.

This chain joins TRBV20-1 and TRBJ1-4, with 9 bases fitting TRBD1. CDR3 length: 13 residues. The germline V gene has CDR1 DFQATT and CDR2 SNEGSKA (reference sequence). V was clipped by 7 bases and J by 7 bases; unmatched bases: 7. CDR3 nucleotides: TGCAGTGTCAAGGGGGACAGGGCTGAAAAACTGTTTTTT. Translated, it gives CSVKGDRAEKLFF.

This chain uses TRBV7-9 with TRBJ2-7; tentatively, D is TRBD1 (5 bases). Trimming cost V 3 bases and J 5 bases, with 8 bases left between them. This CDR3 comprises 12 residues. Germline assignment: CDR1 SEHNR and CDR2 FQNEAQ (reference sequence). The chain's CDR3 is CASSFGANEQYF. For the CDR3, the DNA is TGTGCCAGCAGCTTTGGGGCTAACGAGCAGTACTTC.

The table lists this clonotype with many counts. CDR3 sequence reads: CASSFSGGTDTQYF. DNA for the CDR3: TGTGCCAGCAGTTTTAGCGGGGGCACAGATACGCAGTATTTT. The gene calls are TRBV12-3 or TRBV12-4 and TRBJ2-3; 8 bases align to TRBD2. There are 14 residues in the CDR3. V trimming: 3 bases; J trimming: 1 base; junction bases outside the gene matches: 0.

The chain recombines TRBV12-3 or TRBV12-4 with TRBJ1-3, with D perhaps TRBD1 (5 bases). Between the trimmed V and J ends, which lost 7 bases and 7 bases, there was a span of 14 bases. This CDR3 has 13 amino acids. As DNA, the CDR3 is TGTGCCAGCACCCCGGACATTGCGAACACCATATATTTT. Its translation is CASTPDIANTIYF.

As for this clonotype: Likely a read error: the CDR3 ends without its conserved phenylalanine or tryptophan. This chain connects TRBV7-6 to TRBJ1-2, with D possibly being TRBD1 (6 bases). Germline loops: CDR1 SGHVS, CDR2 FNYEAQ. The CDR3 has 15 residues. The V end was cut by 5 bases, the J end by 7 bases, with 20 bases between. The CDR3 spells CASSPTGLGTSGYTL. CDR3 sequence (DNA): TGTGCCAGCAGCCCAACAGGGTTGGGCACTAGTGGCTACACCTTA.

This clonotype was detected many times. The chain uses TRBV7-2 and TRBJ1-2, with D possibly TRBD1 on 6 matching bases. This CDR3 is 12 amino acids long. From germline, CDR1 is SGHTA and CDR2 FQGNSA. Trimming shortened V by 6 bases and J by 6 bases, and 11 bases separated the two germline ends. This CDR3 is CASSLGADGYTF. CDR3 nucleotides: TGTGCCAGCAGTTTGGGGGCAGATGGCTACACCTTC.